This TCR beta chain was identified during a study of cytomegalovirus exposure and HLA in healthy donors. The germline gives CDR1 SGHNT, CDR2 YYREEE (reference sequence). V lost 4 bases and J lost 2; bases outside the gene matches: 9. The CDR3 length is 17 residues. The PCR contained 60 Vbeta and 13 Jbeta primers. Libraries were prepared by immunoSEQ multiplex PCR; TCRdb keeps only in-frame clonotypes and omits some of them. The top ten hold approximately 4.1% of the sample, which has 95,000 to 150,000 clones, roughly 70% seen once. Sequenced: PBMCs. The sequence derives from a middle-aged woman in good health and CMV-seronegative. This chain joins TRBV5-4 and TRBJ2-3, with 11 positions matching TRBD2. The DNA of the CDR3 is TGTGCCAGCAGCCAACCGGGACTAGCGGAATACACAGATACGCAGTATTTT. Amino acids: CASSQPGLAEYTDTQYF.